The 13 T cell receptor beta chains below were found in one sample sequenced in a study of blood T cell repertoires in COVID-19. The table came from immunoSEQ multiplex PCR; TCRdb's copy has only in-frame clones and leaves some out. The sample has more than 95,000 clones, approximately 87% seen once. The sequencing input was peripheral blood. Source of these receptors: a man in his 70s who had recovered from COVID-19.

This clone was seen a handful of times. The V call is TRBV4-3, the J call TRBJ1-2, with 7 bases fitting TRBD1. Germline CDR1 and CDR2: LGHNA and YSLEER. After removal of 4 bases from V and 4 bases from J, the junction contained 6 bases not matched to a gene. The length of the CDR3 is 14 residues. This chain's CDR3 is CASSPDRDLYGYTF. The CDR3, as DNA: TGCGCCAGCAGCCCCGACAGGGATCTCTATGGCTACACCTTC.

This chain links TRBV15 with TRBJ2-3, with 7 bases aligning to TRBD2. There are 15 residues in the CDR3. Germline-derived CDR1 and CDR2 are LNHNV and YYDKDF (reference sequence). V shed 4 bases and J 5 bases; nucleotides not matched to a gene: 9. The CDR3 sequence: CATSTFSGFGDTQYF. The CDR3 nucleotides read TGTGCCACCAGCACTTTTAGCGGGTTTGGAGATACGCAGTATTTT.

V and J are TRBV7-2 and TRBJ2-2; no firm D call. Germline CDR1 SGHTA, CDR2 FQGNSA. The CDR3 consists of 13 residues. Deletions cut 2 bases from V and 4 bases from J, with 5 bases between. CDR3 region: CASSLTSTGELFF. CDR3 coding DNA: TGTGCCAGCAGCTTAACAAGCACCGGGGAGCTGTTTTTT.

This clone was detected once. This rearrangement joins TRBV30 to TRBJ2-1; tentative D call: TRBD2 (5 bases). Trimming removed 5 bases from V and 9 bases from J, with 14 bases in between. Germline V gives CDR1 GTSNPN, CDR2 SVGIG (reference sequence). This CDR3 has 12 amino acids. The CDR3 here is CAWGEKRFEQFF. The CDR3 DNA sequence: TGTGCCTGGGGGGAGAAGCGATTTGAGCAGTTCTTC.

The chain uses TRBV7-2 and TRBJ2-5; D unresolved. V lost 1 base and J 5 bases, leaving 8 bases between the germline ends. This CDR3 is built from 13 residues. Germline V lookup: CDR1 SGHTA, CDR2 FQGNSA. The CDR3 loop is CASSLGLVETQYF. Here the CDR3 DNA reads TGTGCCAGCAGCTTAGGCCTAGTGGAGACCCAGTACTTC.

The chain has TRBV18 and TRBJ1-1, with 11 bases matching TRBD1. The V gene's germline CDR1 is KGHSH and CDR2 LQKENI. Trimming at V came to 6 bases and at J to 3 bases, leaving 9 bases not matched to a gene. The CDR3 is 16 residues long. The CDR3 sequence: CASSPQGTGGYTEAFF. The CDR3 nucleotides are TGTGCCAGCTCTCCCCAAGGGACAGGGGGGTACACTGAAGCTTTCTTT.

The chain carries TRBV11-2 and TRBJ1-2; 8 nucleotides match TRBD1. The trim removed 4 bases at V and 2 bases at J, leaving 3 bases unmatched. CDR1 is SGHAT and CDR2 is FQNNGV in the germline V gene. The CDR3 totals 14 residues. CDR3 loop: CASSWAGGNYGYTF. Here the CDR3 DNA reads TGTGCCAGCAGCTGGGCAGGGGGCAACTATGGCTACACCTTC.

This clone is a singleton in its sample. This sequence joins TRBV29-1 and TRBJ1-1; D gene unclear. The CDR3 spans 11 residues. Between the trimmed V and J ends, which lost 6 bases and 1 base, there was a span of 6 bases. Germline CDR1 SQVTM, CDR2 ANQGSEA. CDR3 sequence: CSVRQNTEAFF. The DNA of the CDR3 is TGCAGCGTCCGACAGAACACTGAAGCTTTCTTT.

The rearrangement links TRBV11-2 to TRBJ2-5; D remains unclear. V was shortened by 1 base and J by 7 bases, with 7 bases between the two germline ends. The CDR3 contains 12 residues. Germline loops: CDR1 SGHAT, CDR2 FQNNGV. The CDR3 nucleotides are TGTGCCAGCAGCTTAGGGTCGGGGACCCAGTACTTC. The encoded protein is CASSLGSGTQYF.

This chain uses TRBV23-1 with TRBJ1-1; unclear D gene. TRBV23-1 is known as an ORF, though its function is uncertain. The CDR3 totals 13 residues. Trimming shortened V by 6 bases and J by 5 bases, and 13 bases separated the two germline ends. Here the CDR3 DNA reads TGCGCCAGCAGCCGAGGGTTTTCGACTGAAGCTTTCTTT. Translating gives CASSRGFSTEAFF.

The J gene is TRBJ1-4, the V gene TRBV2, with D possibly matching TRBD1 (5 bases). Trimming stripped 11 bases from V and 5 bases from J, with 15 bases between. The V gene's germline CDR1 is SNHLY and CDR2 FYNNEI. The CDR3 has 13 amino acids. The CDR3 protein is CAGARDGNEKLFF. The CDR3 DNA sequence: TGTGCCGGTGCGCGGGACGGGAATGAAAAACTGTTTTTT.

The chain is built from TRBV18 and TRBJ2-2, with unresolved D. Looked up from germline, CDR1 is KGHSH and CDR2 is LQKENI. The CDR3 extends over 13 amino acids. Trimming left V 2 bases short and J 6 bases short, with 7 bases between. DNA for the CDR3: TGTGCCAGCTCACCAACATTCGCCGGGGAGCTGTTTTTT. It yields the protein CASSPTFAGELFF. The complete variable domain, with remaining parts taken from reference TRBV18 and TRBJ2-2, reads NAGVMQNPRHLVRRRGQEARLRCSPMKGHSHVYWYRQLPEEGLKFMVYLQKENIIDESGMPKERFSAEFPKEGPSILRIQQVVRGDSAAYFCASSPTFAGELFFGEGSRLTVL.

The rearrangement uses TRBV4-2 and TRBJ2-3, with a possible D match to TRBD1 (5 bases). The V gene's germline CDR1 is LGHNA and CDR2 YNFKEQ. With 1 base removed from V and 2 bases from J, the gap between germline ends came to 10 bases. CDR3 size: 15 residues. CDR3 amino acids: CASSQGQQVTDTQYF. CDR3 sequence (DNA): TGTGCCAGCAGCCAAGGGCAACAGGTCACAGATACGCAGTATTTT.